The 7 T cell receptor beta chains below were found in one sample sequenced in a study of regulatory and conventional T cells in RAG deficiency. Regulatory T cells were sorted from blood as CD4+ CD25-high CD127-low cells. The assay was immunoSEQ multiplex PCR, and TCRdb's table has in-frame clones only and misses some. The profile shows 9,000 to 15,000 clones, 94% of them singletons. This sample also appeared in a second study, on regulatory T cells. Per that study: Primers: 52 TRBV forward and 13 TRBJ reverse.

Sequencing was carried out using CD127- CD25+ CD4+ Tregs sorted from blood. These receptors were obtained from a human donor in good health.

CDR3 protein: CASSILMAFNTEAFF. As DNA, the CDR3 is TGTGCCAGTAGTATCTTGATGGCCTTCAACACTGAAGCTTTCTTT. The genes are TRBV19 and TRBJ1-1; D is unclear. CDR1 is LNHDA, CDR2 SQIVND, per germline (reference sequence). V lost 3 bases, J lost 2 bases, and 13 bases lay in between. This CDR3 is 15 amino acids long.

The chain has TRBV15 and TRBJ2-5; possibly TRBD1 for D (6 bases). The last part of the DNA fits TRBJ2-7 better; the J call may be wrong. CDR1 is LNHNV, CDR2 YYDKDF, per germline (reference sequence). The length of the CDR3 is 14 residues. The CDR3 loop reads CATSRDPRGYEQYF. The CDR3 coding sequence is TGTGCCACCAGCAGAGACCCCAGGGGTTACGAGCAGTACTTC.

This chain links TRBV30 with TRBJ2-3; D is perhaps TRBD1 (6 bases). The length of the CDR3 is 14 residues. V gave up 1 base and J gave up 5 bases, with 13 bases separating them. Germline lookup yields CDR1 GTSNPN and CDR2 SVGIG (reference sequence). The CDR3 sequence is CAWSGGRQGDTQYF. The CDR3 DNA reads as TGTGCCTGGAGTGGGGGGCGGCAGGGAGATACGCAGTATTTT. Filled out from reference TRBV30 and TRBJ2-3, the complete variable domain reads SQTIHQWPATLVQPVGSPLSLECTVEGTSNPNLYWYRQAAGRGLQLLFYSVGIGQISSEVPQNLSASRPQDRQFILSSKKLLLSDSGFYLCAWSGGRQGDTQYFGPGTRLTVL.

This rearrangement joins TRBV11-2 to TRBJ1-1; TRBD1 aligns across 8 bases. CDR1 and CDR2 (germline): SGHAT, FQNNGV. Trimming took 11 bases from V and 5 from J; bases not matched to a gene: 13. The CDR3 is 14 residues long. CDR3 nucleotide sequence: TGTGCCTCAATGCTCCGAACAGGGGGGACTGAAGCTTTCTTT. Its protein is CASMLRTGGTEAFF.

The sample holds one count of this clone. The chain links TRBV19 to TRBJ2-7; 10 bases map to TRBD1. J lost 6 bases, V lost 3 bases, and 2 bases had no gene match. The CDR3 covers 13 residues. Per the germline V gene, CDR1 is LNHDA and CDR2 is SQIVND (reference sequence). The CDR3: CASSIGTGAEQYF. CDR3 sequence (DNA): TGTGCCAGTAGTATCGGGACAGGGGCCGAGCAGTACTTC.

This rearrangement joins TRBV7-3 to TRBJ1-6, with a weak D call TRBD1 (6 bases). V gave up 0 bases and J gave up 4 bases, with 7 bases separating them. The CDR3 extends over 15 amino acids. Germline CDR1 is SGHTA and CDR2 is FQGTGA. The DNA of the CDR3 is TGTGCCAGCAGCTTAACCAGGGGATATAATTCACCCCTCCACTTT. Translation: CASSLTRGYNSPLHF.

About this clone: The junction departs from germline at one end; a sequencing error may be responsible. Different DNA sequences within this sample yield the same CDR3. This rearrangement joins TRBV19 to TRBJ1-5; D may be TRBD1 (5 bases). The CDR3 consists of 15 residues. Germline lookup yields CDR1 LNHDA and CDR2 SQIVND (reference sequence). Here the CDR3 reads CASIYQGNSNQPQHF. The CDR3 DNA reads TGTGCCAGCATCTACCAGGGTAATAGCAATCAGCCTCAGCATTTT.